The rows below give T cell receptor beta chains drawn from one sample of a study of graft-versus-host responses after intestinal transplantation. Profiling relied on immunoSEQ multiplex PCR, and the TCRdb table lists in-frame clones only, not all of them. The sample records about 4,500 clones, about 29% being singletons. Sequenced here: alloreactive CD4+ T cells from a mixed lymphocyte reaction culture, sampled before transplantation. The source is a human patient who was an organ donor for intestinal transplantation. Each CDR3 is given with its conserved first and last residue. D genes are given only for firm matches. For some rows the clone size is stated as once, few or many, or as a class when expanded; others skip it.

CDR3	DNA	V	D	J	size
CASSTGGETQYF	TGCGCCAGCAGCACAGGGGGCGAGACCCAGTACTTC	TRBV5-1	TRBD1	TRBJ2-5	-
CASSYNSYNSPLHF	TGTGCCAGCAGTTACAACTCCTATAATTCACCCCTCCACTTT	TRBV6-5	-	TRBJ1-6	few
CASSLLWGARNTIYF	TGTGCCAGCAGCTTACTTTGGGGGGCGCGAAACACCATATATTTT	TRBV7-2	-	TRBJ1-3	few
CASSPQASGYYEQYF	TGTGCCAGCAGCCCACAGGCTAGCGGTTACTACGAGCAGTACTTC	TRBV7-2	TRBD2	TRBJ2-7	-
CASSLMPGTGGYEQYF	TGTGCCAGCAGCTTGATGCCCGGGACAGGGGGCTACGAGCAGTACTTC	TRBV7-3	TRBD1	TRBJ2-7	few
CAGRCVVAHWHHQPQHF	TGTGCCGGCAGATGTGTCGTAGCACATTGGCATCATCAGCCCCAGCATTTT	TRBV21-1	-	TRBJ1-5	-
CASSLVLAGGPHQETQYF	TGTGCCAGCAGCTTAGTCTTAGCGGGGGGGCCTCACCAAGAGACCCAGTACTTC	TRBV7-2	TRBD2	TRBJ2-5	-
CASSPLGGPFYNEQFF	TGTGCCAGCAGTCCTCTGGGGGGGCCGTTCTACAATGAGCAGTTCTTC	TRBV28	-	TRBJ2-1	-
CASSPRQGLSYEQYF	TGCGCCAGCAGCCCCCGACAGGGACTCTCCTACGAGCAGTACTTC	TRBV4-3	-	TRBJ2-7	few
CASRIGGYNSPLHF	TGCGCCAGCAGAATCGGTGGTTATAATTCACCCCTCCACTTT	TRBV4-1	-	TRBJ1-6	medium-sized
CASSLGQGYNEQFF	TGTGCCAGCAGCTTGGGACAGGGGTACAATGAGCAGTTCTTC	TRBV5-4	TRBD1	TRBJ2-1	-
CASSLTGLAYTYEQYF	TGTGCCAGCAGCTTGACGGGACTAGCGTATACCTACGAGCAGTACTTC	TRBV7-2	TRBD2	TRBJ2-7	-
CASSSAGGPGTGELFF	TGTGCCAGCAGCTCTGCGGGGGGGCCGGGCACCGGGGAGCTGTTTTTT	TRBV11-2	TRBD2	TRBJ2-2	-
CASSLRSFRGLYEQYF	TGTGCCAGCAGCTTAAGAAGTTTTCGGGGGCTGTACGAGCAGTACTTC	TRBV7-2	-	TRBJ2-7	-
CASSPWVSGNTIYF	TGTGCCAGCTCACCATGGGTCTCTGGAAACACCATATATTTT	TRBV18	-	TRBJ1-3	-
CASSFGRNSPLHF	TGTGCCAGCAGTTTTGGACGGAATTCACCCCTCCACTTT	TRBV27	-	TRBJ1-6	medium-sized
CASSLLKETQYF	TGTGCCAGCAGCTTACTAAAAGAGACCCAGTACTTC	TRBV7-2	-	TRBJ2-5	medium-sized
CASSLRQNTEAFF	TGTGCTAGCAGCTTAAGGCAGAACACTGAAGCTTTCTTT	TRBV7-7	-	TRBJ1-1	few
CASSQSGGYEQYF	TGTGCCAGCAGCCAATCCGGAGGGTACGAGCAGTACTTC	TRBV7-9	-	TRBJ2-7	few
CASIQSPRDLGDGYTF	TGTGCCAGCATCCAAAGCCCCAGGGACCTTGGAGATGGCTACACCTTC	TRBV2	-	TRBJ1-2	few
CASSRSELRDTQYF	TGTGCCAGCAGCAGAAGCGAACTGAGGGATACGCAGTATTTT	TRBV5-4	-	TRBJ2-3	-
CASRHGGRYEQYF	TGCGCCAGCAGGCACGGGGGGCGCTACGAGCAGTACTTC	TRBV10-2	-	TRBJ2-7	-
CASSIGGATGELSF	TGTGCCAGTAGTATCGGGGGGGCCACCGGGGAGCTGTCTTTT	TRBV19	TRBD2	TRBJ2-2	-
CASSTDRARGETQYF	TGTGCCAGCAGCACGGACAGGGCTAGGGGAGAGACCCAGTACTTC	TRBV5-4	TRBD1	TRBJ2-5	-
CASSLETEQYF	TGTGCCAGCAGCCTAGAGACCGAGCAGTACTTC	TRBV7-6	-	TRBJ2-7	-
CASSASGTGSPLYGYTF	TGCGCCAGCAGCGCATCCGGGACAGGGTCCCCCCTCTATGGCTACACCTTC	TRBV4-1	TRBD1	TRBJ1-2	-
CASSLAPGDRNYGYTF	TGTGCCAGCAGCTTGGCCCCCGGGGATCGTAACTATGGCTACACCTTC	TRBV11-3	-	TRBJ1-2	few
CASSQDWYYGYTF	TGTGCCAGCAGCCAAGATTGGTACTATGGCTACACCTTC	TRBV11-2	-	TRBJ1-2	-
CASSLGASGEQETQYF	TGCGCCAGCAGCTTGGGGGCTAGCGGTGAACAAGAGACCCAGTACTTC	TRBV5-1	TRBD2	TRBJ2-5	medium-sized
CATSRDPGRETQYF	TGTGCCACCAGCAGGGACCCAGGGAGGGAGACCCAGTACTTC	TRBV15	-	TRBJ2-5	-
CASSSTSGANEKLFF	TGTGCCAGCAGCTCGACGAGCGGGGCTAATGAAAAACTGTTTTTT	TRBV5-5	-	TRBJ1-4	few
CASSQGGYGYTF	TGCGCCAGCAGCCAAGGGGGCTATGGCTACACCTTC	TRBV11-2	-	TRBJ1-2	-
CASSPRGDSYNSPLHF	TGCGCCAGCAGCCCGAGGGGGGACTCCTATAATTCACCCCTCCACTTT	TRBV5-1	-	TRBJ1-6	-
CAISESGLNYGYTF	TGTGCCATCAGTGAGTCGGGTCTAAACTATGGCTACACCTTC	TRBV10-3	-	TRBJ1-2	medium-sized
CASKTGGSDTQYF	TGTGCCAGTAAAACGGGGGGGTCAGATACGCAGTATTTT	TRBV5-4	TRBD2	TRBJ2-3	once
CASSPRPGHLSYEQYF	TGTGCCAGCTCACCACGTCCGGGACACCTCTCCTACGAGCAGTACTTC	TRBV18	-	TRBJ2-7	-
CASSLTPRAASYEQYF	TGTGCCAGCAGCTTAACCCCCAGGGCGGCATCGTACGAGCAGTACTTC	TRBV11-2	-	TRBJ2-7	few
CASSLVGVSSPLHF	TGTGCCAGCAGCTTAGTTGGGGTTAGTTCACCCCTCCACTTT	TRBV7-2	-	TRBJ1-6	few
CASSVVPGEKLFF	TGTGCCAGCAGCGTAGTTCCGGGTGAAAAACTGTTTTTT	TRBV9	-	TRBJ1-4	-
CASSSSTGFDTEAFF	TGTGCCAGCAGTTCGTCGACAGGGTTCGACACTGAAGCTTTCTTT	TRBV6-6	TRBD1	TRBJ1-1	-
CASSLRGGQTQYF	TGTGCCAGCAGCCTACGCGGGGGCCAGACCCAGTACTTC	TRBV11-2	-	TRBJ2-5	few
CASSPRESNQPQHF	TGTGCCAGCAGTCCCCGGGAGAGCAATCAGCCCCAGCATTTT	TRBV6-6	-	TRBJ1-5	medium-sized
CASSLALRGAVF	TGCGCCAGCAGCTTGGCCCTTCGGGGAGCTGTTTTT	TRBV5-1	-	TRBJ2-2	-
CASSYTRGQPQHF	TGTGCCAGCAGTTACACCAGGGGTCAGCCCCAGCATTTT	TRBV6-6	-	TRBJ1-5	-
CASSYDGGARTDTQYF	TGTGCCAGCAGTTACGACGGGGGGGCTCGGACAGATACGCAGTATTTT	TRBV6-5	TRBD2	TRBJ2-3	-
CASSFWGSGNTIYF	TGTGCCAGCAGTTTTTGGGGGTCTGGAAACACCATATATTTT	TRBV28	-	TRBJ1-3	large
CASSHSQVPYEQYF	TGTGCCAGCAGCCATTCGCAGGTCCCCTACGAGCAGTACTTC	TRBV2	-	TRBJ2-7	-
CASSPGPGAGYEQYF	TGTGCCAGCAGCCCAGGCCCGGGGGCGGGGTACGAGCAGTACTTC	TRBV9	-	TRBJ2-7	few
CASSQDNVRDRPNSALHF	TGCGCCAGCAGCCAAGATAATGTGCGGGACAGACCCAATTCGGCCCTCCACTTT	TRBV4-1	TRBD1	TRBJ1-6	-
CASSETGLEKLFF	TGTGCCAGCAGTGAAACAGGGTTGGAAAAACTGTTTTTT	TRBV6-1	-	TRBJ1-4	medium-sized
CATSRGGRGESNIQYF	TGTGCCACCAGCAGAGGTGGGCGGGGGGAATCAAACATTCAGTACTTC	TRBV15	TRBD2	TRBJ2-4	few
CASSFDRGLGYEQYF	TGTGCCAGCAGCTTCGACAGGGGGTTAGGCTACGAGCAGTACTTC	TRBV7-9	TRBD1	TRBJ2-7	medium-sized
CASRASTDTQYF	TGTGCCAGCAGGGCTAGCACAGATACGCAGTATTTT	TRBV6-1	-	TRBJ2-3	few
CASSLTSGGAQYF	TGTGCCAGCAGCCTGACTAGCGGGGGAGCGCAGTATTTT	TRBV11-2	TRBD2	TRBJ2-3	few
CASSLWSLSSYNEQFF	TGCGCCAGCAGCTTATGGAGTCTAAGCTCCTACAATGAGCAGTTCTTC	TRBV5-1	-	TRBJ2-1	few
CASSLRGTVATEAFF	TGTGCCAGCAGCCTACGGGGGACGGTAGCCACTGAAGCTTTCTTT	TRBV7-9	-	TRBJ1-1	medium-sized